This T cell receptor beta chain was recorded in a study of blood T cells in healthy people across ages. Looking at the study overall: Template-switching capture recovered about one barcoded beta molecule per two T cells. Study conclusions and caveats: There was no known CMV status for donors, so expanded clonotype changes were possibly confounded.

This CDR3 spans 12 amino acids. Trimming shortened V by 4 bases and J by 4 bases, and 10 bases separated the two germline ends. Germline lookup yields CDR1 DFQATT and CDR2 SNEGSKA (reference sequence). In regard to this clonotype: Its antigen is currently unknown.

Sample donors were healthy Caucasian individuals that came from Russia, aged roughly 6 to 90. Together with a sample-barcoded 5' primer, a J-beta primer mix was included in a second PCR lasting roughly 6 to 12 cycles. Unique molecular identifiers of 12 random nucleotides labeled each cDNA. Via MiXCR, TCRdb re-called the 5' RACE reads, giving one row per CDR3 protein. The sample holds about a million distinct CDR3 sequences, more than 30% seen once. Sequenced: blood. V usage is TRBV20-1 and J usage is TRBJ1-1; unclear D gene. This clonotype originated in a man younger than 35 in good health. The CDR3 is CSAMRFSTEAFF. The CDR3 coding sequence is TGCAGTGCTATGAGATTTAGCACTGAAGCTTTCTTT.